The clone carrying this T cell receptor beta chain was seen repeatedly, ten times or more. Trimming at V came to 4 bases and at J to 5 bases, leaving 5 bases not matched to a gene. The CDR3 totals 15 residues. Germline loops: CDR1 KGHDR, CDR2 SFDVKD. TCRdb reprocessed the PCR reads via MiXCR. This sample has some 83,000 clones; approximately 13% occur once, and the top ten carry approximately 8.8%. Thyroid surgery took place with no prior treatment in any patient. These data originate in a study of metastatic and nonmetastatic thyroid tumors. The receptor was derived from a female donor with papillary thyroid cancer or a benign thyroid nodule (not recorded which). Some clones in this sample may be carry-over from other donors' samples. The rearrangement joins TRBV24-1 to TRBJ2-3; 10 nucleotides line up with TRBD1. Sequenced input: tumor tissue. Here the CDR3 DNA reads TGTGCCACCAGTGAACGACAGGGGGCTAAAGATACGCAGTATTTT. This codes for CATSERQGAKDTQYF.